This passage covers 31 T cell receptor beta chains from one sample sequenced in a study of CD8 T cells in ankylosing spondylitis. MiXCR, applied by TCRdb to the 5' RACE reads, yields one record per CDR3 protein. The table shows 200,000 to 250,000 distinct CDR3 sequences, with 32% occurring only once. Sequenced input: blood, either unsorted or a sorted T cell fraction (not recorded which). These receptors all come from a male donor with ankylosing spondylitis or in good health (not recorded which).

The table lists this clonotype with a few counts. J is TRBJ2-5 and V is TRBV12-3 or TRBV12-4; D remains unclear. Between the trimmed V and J ends, which lost 6 bases and 5 bases, there was a span of 13 bases. The CDR3 sequence is 13 residues long. The CDR3 protein is CASRPGRYETQYF. Written as DNA, the CDR3 is TGTGCCAGCAGGCCCGGACGGTACGAGACCCAGTACTTC.

The chain has TRBV12-3 or TRBV12-4 and TRBJ1-1, with D possibly matching TRBD1 (6 bases). Deletions cut 6 bases from V and 5 bases from J, with 16 bases between. The CDR3 has 14 residues. DNA of the CDR3: TGTGCCAGCAGCCCTGGGGGGCGGGGTACTGAAGCTTTCTTT. This codes for CASSPGGRGTEAFF.

The chain is built from TRBV28 and TRBJ2-5, with TRBD1 matching over 8 bases. Germline V gives CDR1 MDHEN, CDR2 SYDVKM. V lost 3 bases to trimming and J lost 12 bases; unmatched junction nucleotides: 9. The CDR3 has 13 residues. This CDR3 reads CASSFSPRGQEYF. The CDR3 bases are TGTGCCAGCAGTTTCTCCCCCCGGGGACAGGAGTACTTC.

The chain recombines TRBV7-2 with TRBJ2-3; D gene unclear. Germline V gene lookup returns CDR1 SGHTA and CDR2 FQGNSA. The CDR3 totals 15 residues. V dropped 3 bases and J dropped 2 bases, with 12 bases sitting between them. The CDR3 loop reads CASSFRGETTDTQYF. The CDR3, as DNA: TGTGCCAGCAGCTTCCGCGGAGAAACCACAGATACGCAGTATTTT.

The CDR3 sequence: CASSTGTASYGYTF. The DNA of the CDR3 is TGTGCCAGCAGCACAGGGACAGCGTCGTATGGCTACACCTTC. V and J are TRBV5-6 and TRBJ1-2, with 7 bases identical to TRBD1. The CDR3 contains 14 residues. CDR1 and CDR2 (germline): SGHDT, YYEEEE. V shed 4 bases and J 5 bases; nucleotides not matched to a gene: 8.

The chain combines TRBV20-1 with TRBJ1-2, with unresolved D. This CDR3 is built from 17 residues. Trimming removed 8 bases at V and 1 base at J, with 26 bases between. The germline V gene has CDR1 DFQATT and CDR2 SNEGSKA (reference sequence). Here the CDR3 DNA reads TGCAGTTCTCGGCCAAGTCCGAGGCCCGAGGGTAACTATGGCTACACCTTC. Residues: CSSRPSPRPEGNYGYTF.

V gene TRBV5-1 combines with J gene TRBJ2-5, with 7 positions matching TRBD1. Trimming at V came to 4 bases and at J to 1 base, leaving 4 bases not matched to a gene. Germline V gene lookup returns CDR1 SGHRS and CDR2 YFSETQ. The CDR3 length is 14 residues. In DNA, the CDR3 is TGCGCCAGCAGCGGGGGACAGCCCCAAGAGACCCAGTACTTC. It is translated as CASSGGQPQETQYF. Full variable domain (missing parts from reference TRBV5-1 and TRBJ2-5): KAGVTQTPRYLIKTRGQQVTLSCSPISGHRSVSWYQQTPGQGLQFLFEYFSETQRNKGNFPGRFSGRQFSNSRSEMNVSTLELGDSALYLCASSGGQPQETQYFGPGTRLLVL.

The chain couples TRBV4-1 to TRBJ1-5, with a tentative D call TRBD1 (6 bases). Trimming pared 6 bases from V and 3 bases from J, leaving 12 bases between. The CDR3 is 14 amino acids. Germline V gives CDR1 MGHRA, CDR2 YSYEKL. The DNA for the CDR3 is TGCGCCAGCAGTCCGAGGGGGATCAATCAGCCCCAGCATTTT. As protein: CASSPRGINQPQHF.

This clonotype was seen a handful of times. V is TRBV29-1 and J is TRBJ1-2; tentatively, D is TRBD1 (6 bases). The germline V gene encodes CDR1 SQVTM and CDR2 ANQGSEA. The germline V and J ends were trimmed by 6 bases and 1 base, with 18 bases remaining between them. There are 15 residues in the CDR3. CDR3 residues: CSVVLDSLLNYGYTF. The CDR3, as DNA: TGCAGCGTCGTATTGGACAGCCTTCTTAACTATGGCTACACCTTC.

This clonotype was observed a few times. This chain joins TRBV20-1 and TRBJ2-1; 9 bases fit TRBD1. J was trimmed by 8 bases and V by 6 bases; bases with no gene match: 14. Per the germline V gene, CDR1 is DFQATT and CDR2 is SNEGSKA (reference sequence). The CDR3 runs 15 residues. This CDR3 is CSAMSGTGTRDEQFF. In nucleotides, the CDR3 is TGCAGTGCCATGTCCGGGACAGGGACCAGGGATGAGCAGTTCTTC.

This clonotype was seen a handful of times. This chain uses TRBV5-5 with TRBJ2-3; 10 bases fit TRBD1. Losses at the gene ends were 7 bases for V and 3 bases for J; bases not matched to a gene: 5. There are 14 residues in the CDR3. Germline CDR1 and CDR2: SGHKS and YYEKEE (reference sequence). DNA for the CDR3: TGTGCCAGCGGCGGGACAGGGGTGACAGATACGCAGTATTTT. As protein: CASGGTGVTDTQYF.

The chain's CDR3 is CSAETSGATDTQYF. CDR3 nucleotide sequence: TGCAGTGCCGAGACTAGCGGGGCCACAGATACGCAGTATTTT. The rearrangement uses TRBV20-1 and TRBJ2-3, with TRBD2 identical over 11 bases. Trimming took 6 bases from V and 2 from J; bases not matched to a gene: 4. Germline V lookup: CDR1 DFQATT, CDR2 SNEGSKA (reference sequence). The CDR3 loop spans 14 amino acids.

This chain uses TRBV7-9 with TRBJ1-2; D is ambiguous. Per the germline V gene, CDR1 is SEHNR and CDR2 is FQNEAQ (reference sequence). The CDR3 has 13 residues. V gave up 3 bases and J gave up 2 bases, with 7 bases separating them. CDR3 DNA: TGTGCCAGCAGCTTCGGCGGGAACTATGGCTACACCTTC. It specifies CASSFGGNYGYTF.

The chain links TRBV5-1 to TRBJ2-1; maybe TRBD2 (5 bases). The V gene lost 0 bases and the J gene lost 2 bases, with 9 bases spanning the gap. This CDR3 region has 15 residues. Germline lookup yields CDR1 SGHRS and CDR2 YFSETQ. CDR3 loop: CASSLGPGTYNEQFF. The CDR3 coding sequence is TGCGCCAGCAGCTTGGGGCCGGGGACCTACAATGAGCAGTTCTTC.

A few counts support this clonotype. V and J are TRBV12-3 or TRBV12-4 and TRBJ2-3; 11 bases align to TRBD2. This CDR3 has 17 residues. With V trimmed by 5 bases and J by 0 bases, 7 bases remained unmatched. CDR3 sequence: CASSHPTSGESTDTQYF. Here the CDR3 DNA reads TGTGCCAGCAGTCACCCGACTAGCGGGGAGAGCACAGATACGCAGTATTTT.

The V and J genes are TRBV12-3 or TRBV12-4 and TRBJ2-7; D may be TRBD1 (5 bases). The CDR3 spans 15 residues. Trimming removed 3 bases at V and 2 bases at J, with 14 bases between. CDR3 in DNA: TGTGCCAGCAGTTTGCAGCCAGGGCTCACCTACGAGCAGTACTTC. It is translated as CASSLQPGLTYEQYF.

The rearrangement joins TRBV4-2 to TRBJ2-3; 10 nucleotides agree with TRBD2. Germline loops: CDR1 LGHNA, CDR2 YNFKEQ. The CDR3 has 15 amino acids. The ends lost 5 bases at V and 2 bases at J; junction bases unmatched: 4. CDR3 in DNA: TGTGCCAGCAGCGACAGCGGGGGGGTCACAGATACGCAGTATTTT. Residues: CASSDSGGVTDTQYF.

V and J are TRBV10-3 and TRBJ2-6; no clear D gene. The CDR3 length is 14 residues. Between the trimmed V and J ends, which lost 3 bases and 1 base, there was a span of 4 bases. Germline CDR1 and CDR2: ENHRY and SYGVKD. The CDR3 protein is CAISERSGANVLTF. As DNA, the CDR3 is TGTGCCATCAGTGAACGGTCTGGGGCCAACGTCCTGACTTTC.

In its sample, this clonotype was seen a few times. The J gene is TRBJ2-1, the V gene TRBV10-3; TRBD2 aligns across 12 bases. CDR1 ENHRY and CDR2 SYGVKD come from the germline V gene. This CDR3 has 14 residues. V shed 11 bases, J shed 8 bases, and the junction held 10 bases outside the gene matches. Here the CDR3 reads CASHPSGGADEQFF. CDR3 DNA: TGTGCCTCCCACCCTAGCGGGGGGGCCGATGAGCAGTTCTTC.

This clonotype was observed a handful of times. J is TRBJ2-3 and V is TRBV29-1, with D tentatively TRBD1 (6 bases). CDR3 length: 14 residues. Trimming removed 5 bases from V and 1 base from J, with 13 bases in between. Germline V CDR1 and CDR2: SQVTM, ANQGSEA. This chain's CDR3 is CSVTGFGGTDTQYF. CDR3 nucleotides: TGCAGCGTTACAGGGTTTGGAGGCACAGATACGCAGTATTTT.

A few counts support this clonotype. The chain combines TRBV7-3 with TRBJ2-7; D not resolved. Germline V gene lookup returns CDR1 SGHTA and CDR2 FQGTGA. The CDR3 covers 14 residues. The V end lost 2 bases, the J end lost 0 bases, and 8 bases lay between the germline ends. CDR3 nucleotides: TGTGCCAGCAGCTTAGCGCTCCACTCCTACGAGCAGTACTTC. Translation: CASSLALHSYEQYF. Based on the CDR3 plus reference TRBV7-3 and TRBJ2-7, the full variable domain is GAGVSQTPSNKVTEKGKYVELRCDPISGHTALYWYRQSLGQGPEFLIYFQGTGAADDSGLPNDRFFAVRPEGSVSTLKIQRTERGDSAVYLCASSLALHSYEQYFGPGTRLTVT.

This clonotype appeared a few times. The rearrangement uses TRBV20-1 and TRBJ1-5; D not resolved. The V gene lost 4 bases and the J gene lost 9 bases, with 4 bases spanning the gap. Germline CDR1 and CDR2: DFQATT and SNEGSKA (reference sequence). The CDR3 covers 9 residues. The DNA for the CDR3 is TGCAGTGCTAACCGGCCCCAGCATTTT. Its protein is CSANRPQHF.

The chain combines TRBV7-9 with TRBJ2-7, with no clear D. V lost 1 base and J 7 bases, leaving 14 bases between the germline ends. Germline values: CDR1 SEHNR, CDR2 FQNEAQ (reference sequence). This CDR3 is built from 14 residues. The CDR3: CASSLEGPPREQYF. For the CDR3, the DNA is TGTGCCAGCAGCTTAGAGGGCCCCCCTAGGGAGCAGTACTTC.

The gene calls are TRBV5-5 and TRBJ2-7; either TRBD1 or TRBD2 may supply D (6 bases each). The germline CDR1 and CDR2 sequences are SGHKS and YYEKEE (reference sequence). This CDR3 is 16 amino acids long. Trimming took 1 base from V and 0 from J, leaving 14 bases between them. The DNA for the CDR3 is TGTGCCAGCAGCTTGCTCGGGGGACAATACTCCTACGAGCAGTACTTC. Translating it yields CASSLLGGQYSYEQYF.

This clonotype was detected only a few times. CDR3 residues: CASSRGLDNEQFF. CDR3 coding DNA: TGTGCCAGCAGTAGGGGGCTGGACAATGAGCAGTTCTTC. The rearrangement links TRBV7-3 to TRBJ2-1; 7 positions match TRBD1. J lost 5 bases, V lost 6 bases, and 4 bases had no gene match. Germline V lookup: CDR1 SGHTA, CDR2 FQGTGA. The CDR3 is 13 residues long.

The rearrangement uses TRBV5-1 and TRBJ1-1, with 8 positions matching TRBD1. After removal of 4 bases from V and 4 bases from J, the junction contained 6 bases not matched to a gene. Germline V lookup: CDR1 SGHRS, CDR2 YFSETQ. The CDR3 length is 14 residues. CDR3 sequence (DNA): TGCGCCAGCAGCCTAACCGGGACAGGCACTGAAGCTTTCTTT. It translates to CASSLTGTGTEAFF. The full variable domain, in which reference TRBV5-1 and TRBJ1-1 provide the parts outside the CDR3, is KAGVTQTPRYLIKTRGQQVTLSCSPISGHRSVSWYQQTPGQGLQFLFEYFSETQRNKGNFPGRFSGRQFSNSRSEMNVSTLELGDSALYLCASSLTGTGTEAFFGQGTRLTVV.

In this sample, this clonotype turned up a few times. The chain couples TRBV6-2 or TRBV6-3 to TRBJ2-1; no clear D. Germline CDR1 is MNHEY and CDR2 is SVGEGT. The CDR3 is made up of 20 amino acids. V shed 2 bases and J shed 3 bases, with 26 bases lying between them. Here the CDR3 reads CASSYHAGTTRRNGYNEQFF. The DNA of the CDR3 is TGTGCCAGCAGTTACCACGCCGGAACTACGCGCCGGAACGGCTACAATGAGCAGTTCTTC.

The chain couples TRBV20-1 to TRBJ2-7; tentatively, D is TRBD1 (5 bases). This CDR3 comprises 13 residues. V lost 0 bases and J lost 1, with 7 bases in between. Germline V gives CDR1 DFQATT, CDR2 SNEGSKA (reference sequence). The CDR3 loop is CSARDQGSYEQYF. The CDR3 coding sequence is TGCAGTGCTAGAGATCAGGGTTCCTACGAGCAGTACTTC.

CDR3 in amino acids: CASNAGAYEQYF. The CDR3 DNA reads as TGTGCCAGCAACGCAGGGGCCTACGAGCAGTACTTC. The V and J genes are TRBV7-9 and TRBJ2-7; TRBD1 is a possible D gene (6 bases). CDR3 size: 12 residues. Germline assignment: CDR1 SEHNR and CDR2 FQNEAQ (reference sequence). Trimming cost V 7 bases and J 2 bases, with 9 bases left between them.

The chain couples TRBV20-1 to TRBJ2-1, with 8 bases fitting TRBD2. V lost 7 bases to trimming and J lost 6 bases; unmatched junction nucleotides: 14. Germline-derived CDR1 and CDR2 are DFQATT and SNEGSKA (reference sequence). The CDR3 runs 15 residues. The CDR3 coding sequence is TGCAGTGGGCTGGACGGGGGGGCTCCTACCAATGAGCAGTTCTTC. Amino acid sequence: CSGLDGGAPTNEQFF.

The chain recombines TRBV29-1 with TRBJ2-1; 8 nucleotides line up with TRBD1. CDR3 length: 15 amino acids. Germline V gives CDR1 SQVTM, CDR2 ANQGSEA. The J segment lost 0 bases and the V segment lost 2 bases, leaving 3 bases of the junction unmatched. CDR3 sequence: CSVEPTGGSYNEQFF. For the CDR3, the DNA is TGCAGCGTTGAACCCACAGGGGGCTCCTACAATGAGCAGTTCTTC.